The clone carrying this TCR beta chain was detected only once. Its antigen is unknown. Between the trimmed V and J ends, which lost 0 bases and 6 bases, there was a span of 13 bases. CDR1 is SGDLS and CDR2 is YYNGEE in the germline V gene. This CDR3 contains 15 residues. This sample is drawn from a study of OX40 agonist ivuxolimab in advanced cancers. Assay: immunoSEQ multiplex PCR; the TCRdb copy retains only in-frame clones and omits some. The sample consists of around 29,000 clones, about 90% of them appearing once. Study observations and caveats: Expanded peripheral T cells had an undetermined antigen specificity.

The chain combines TRBV9 with TRBJ1-5, with D possibly matching TRBD1 (6 bases). Here the sequenced sample was CD4+ or CD8+ T cells sorted from blood, taken in a trial of the OX40 agonist ivuxolimab. This clonotype was sampled from an adult with an advanced solid tumor such as melanoma, head and neck, liver or kidney cancer. CDR3 sequence: CASSVGDGGLQPQHF. CDR3 nucleotides: TGTGCCAGCAGCGTAGGAGACGGGGGGCTTCAGCCCCAGCATTTT.